Presented here are 24 T cell receptor beta chains from one specimen sequenced in a study of coeliac disease (dated by TCRdb to 2021 to 2024). Library method: the immunoSEQ multiplex PCR assay. TCRdb's version of the immuneACCESS table is confined to in-frame rearrangements and falls short of the full clone set. An unresolved V gene accounts for under half of the shortfall where checked; the remainder is of unknown origin. The sample table records approximately 8,500 clones; around three fifths of these occur just once. The ten largest clones add up to around a tenth of the sample. The sequencing sample was made of intraepithelial lymphocytes from the gut. The cell subset or site label, read with the paper, signifies: intraepithelial cell (IEC) fraction of small intestinal biopsy. These receptor sequences come from a woman aged 60-75 years with celiac disease.

This clone has more than one count but fewer than ten. V and J are TRBV19 and TRBJ2-1; 7 bases fit TRBD2. Germline loops: CDR1 LNHDA, CDR2 SQIVND (reference sequence). After removal of 3 bases from V and 8 bases from J, the junction contained 10 bases not matched to a gene. The CDR3 runs to 15 residues. CDR3 region: CASSMEAGDGDEQFF. The CDR3 DNA is TGTGCCAGTAGTATGGAGGCGGGAGACGGCGATGAGCAGTTCTTC.

The rearrangement joins TRBV6-6 to TRBJ2-1; 10 nucleotides match TRBD2. Unmatched junction bases numbered 10, after V lost 6 bases and J lost 8 bases. There are 15 residues in the CDR3. The V gene's germline CDR1 is MNHNY and CDR2 SVGAGI (reference sequence). The CDR3 region has the DNA TGTGCCAGCAGCCCCGGGACTAGCGTTAGGGATGAGCAGTTCTTC. This codes for CASSPGTSVRDEQFF.

This sequence joins TRBV27 and TRBJ2-5; 7 bases are a match to TRBD2. V lost 3 bases to trimming and J lost 7 bases; unmatched junction nucleotides: 2. CDR1 is MNHEY and CDR2 is SMNVEV in the germline V gene (reference sequence). This CDR3 contains 12 residues. The CDR3 region has the DNA TGTGCCAGCAGTTTGTGGGGGGGGACCCAGTACTTC. Translated, it gives CASSLWGGTQYF.

The rearrangement uses TRBV30 and TRBJ1-1; TRBD1 aligns across 7 bases. V lost 5 bases to trimming and J lost 1 base; unmatched junction nucleotides: 4. This CDR3 is built from 13 residues. Germline V gives CDR1 GTSNPN, CDR2 SVGIG (reference sequence). For the CDR3, the DNA is TGTGCCTGGGGCAGGGGGTGGAACACTGAAGCTTTCTTT. As protein: CAWGRGWNTEAFF.

The chain carries TRBV15 and TRBJ1-5, with D hard to call. V shed 3 bases and J shed 3 bases, with 12 bases lying between them. The CDR3 covers 15 residues. Germline assignment: CDR1 LNHNV and CDR2 YYDKDF (reference sequence). For the CDR3, the DNA is TGTGCCACCAGCAGGGTTCCGGGTCCCAATCAGCCCCAGCATTTT. The encoded protein is CATSRVPGPNQPQHF.

The genes are TRBV5-6 and TRBJ1-4; D possibly corresponds to TRBD1 (5 bases). V was cut by 3 bases and J by 0 bases, with 9 bases left in between. Germline values: CDR1 SGHDT, CDR2 YYEEEE. This CDR3 comprises 15 residues. The DNA of the CDR3 is TGTGCCAGCAGCTGGAGACAGACAACTAATGAAAAACTGTTTTTT. It specifies CASSWRQTTNEKLFF. Looking up the rest from reference TRBV5-6 and TRBJ1-4 gives the full variable domain: DAGVTQSPTHLIKTRGQQVTLRCSPKSGHDTVSWYQQALGQGPQFIFQYYEEEERQRGNFPDRFSGHQFPNYSSELNVNALLLGDSALYLCASSWRQTTNEKLFFGSGTQLSVL.

In its sample, this clone ranks as medium-sized (0.01 to 0.1%). The genes are TRBV4-2 and TRBJ2-4, with a weak D call TRBD1 (5 bases). Between the trimmed V and J ends, which lost 1 base and 5 bases, there was a span of 12 bases. Germline assignment: CDR1 LGHNA and CDR2 YNFKEQ. This CDR3 is built from 15 residues. As DNA, the CDR3 is TGTGCCAGCAGCCAAGCCCGACAGCCGGAAAACATTCAGTACTTC. Translated: CASSQARQPENIQYF.

The chain couples TRBV28 to TRBJ1-5; no reliable D call. V lost 7 bases and J 0 bases, leaving 10 bases between the germline ends. Germline V gene sequence: CDR1 MDHEN, CDR2 SYDVKM. This CDR3 is built from 14 residues. The CDR3 region is CASNSFYSNQPQHF. The DNA for the CDR3 is TGTGCCAGCAACAGCTTCTATAGCAATCAGCCCCAGCATTTT.

The chain carries TRBV7-9 and TRBJ2-7, with 8 bases aligning to TRBD1. In germline, CDR1 is SEHNR, CDR2 FQNEAQ (reference sequence). The CDR3 length is 13 residues. Trimming removed 7 bases from V and 7 bases from J; junction bases left unmatched: 9. The CDR3 protein is CASKTGGDGEQYF. DNA for the CDR3: TGTGCCAGCAAAACAGGGGGAGATGGAGAGCAGTACTTC.

The chain recombines TRBV11-2 with TRBJ2-7; TRBD1 is a possible D gene (5 bases). V lost 6 bases and J 0 bases, leaving 15 bases between the germline ends. CDR1 SGHAT and CDR2 FQNNGV come from the germline V gene. This CDR3 is 15 amino acids long. CDR3 in amino acids: CASSEGAYLSYEQYF. The CDR3 DNA reads TGTGCCAGCAGTGAAGGGGCCTACCTCTCCTACGAGCAGTACTTC. Full variable domain (remainder filled in from reference TRBV11-2 and TRBJ2-7): EAGVAQSPRYKIIEKRQSVAFWCNPISGHATLYWYQQILGQGPKLLIQFQNNGVVDDSQLPKDRFSAERLKGVDSTLKIQPAKLEDSAVYLCASSEGAYLSYEQYFGPGTRLTVT.

This clone rates as medium-sized (0.01 to 0.1%). The rearrangement joins TRBV2 to TRBJ2-7; 9 nucleotides match TRBD1. From germline, CDR1 is SNHLY and CDR2 FYNNEI. V lost 10 bases and J lost 3; bases outside the gene matches: 7. This CDR3 comprises 13 residues. CDR3 in amino acids: CATTGTGNYEQYF. As DNA, the CDR3 is TGTGCCACCACCGGGACAGGGAACTACGAGCAGTACTTC.

V gene TRBV10-2 combines with J gene TRBJ2-1; 9 positions agree with TRBD1. Germline CDR1 is WSHSY and CDR2 is SAAADI. Losses at the gene ends were 4 bases for V and 2 bases for J; bases not matched to a gene: 9. The CDR3 length is 17 residues. CDR3 protein: CASSVGAGTGTYNEQFF. The CDR3, as DNA: TGCGCCAGCAGTGTGGGGGCGGGGACAGGGACCTACAATGAGCAGTTCTTC.

The chain links TRBV5-4 to TRBJ2-1, with 7 bases matching TRBD2. Trimming at V came to 0 bases and at J to 3 bases, leaving 3 bases not matched to a gene. The CDR3 loop spans 15 amino acids. Germline V gives CDR1 SGHNT, CDR2 YYREEE (reference sequence). The CDR3 loop is CASSLGGRVYNEQFF. In DNA form, the CDR3 reads TGTGCCAGCAGCTTGGGCGGGAGAGTCTACAATGAGCAGTTCTTC.

This clone has only a few counts. V is TRBV5-1 and J is TRBJ2-5; D is perhaps TRBD1 (5 bases). CDR3 length equals 13 residues. Germline CDR1 SGHRS, CDR2 YFSETQ. The germline V and J ends were trimmed by 3 bases and 4 bases, with 10 bases remaining between them. The CDR3, as DNA: TGCGCCAGCAGCTCGTCAGGGTCAGAGACCCAGTACTTC. It codes for CASSSSGSETQYF. Looking up the rest from reference TRBV5-1 and TRBJ2-5 gives the full variable domain: KAGVTQTPRYLIKTRGQQVTLSCSPISGHRSVSWYQQTPGQGLQFLFEYFSETQRNKGNFPGRFSGRQFSNSRSEMNVSTLELGDSALYLCASSSSGSETQYFGPGTRLLVL.

V is TRBV19 and J is TRBJ2-2; maybe TRBD2 (6 bases). Trimming shortened V by 7 bases and J by 4 bases, and 16 bases separated the two germline ends. The CDR3 spans 15 residues. Germline values: CDR1 LNHDA, CDR2 SQIVND (reference sequence). CDR3 sequence reads: CASTPVPGGTGELFF. Here the CDR3 DNA reads TGTGCCAGTACCCCGGTCCCCGGGGGCACCGGGGAGCTGTTTTTT.

This clone counts as large (0.1 to 1%). The chain carries TRBV21-1 and TRBJ2-6; TRBD1, as called in the table, went unchecked against the DNA. TRBV21-1 is labeled a pseudogene. CDR3 size: 16 residues. CDR3 nucleotides: TGTGCCAGTGACAGGGGGCTCCCCTATGGGGCCAACGTCCTGACTTTC. Translation: CASDRGLPYGANVLTF.

This clone was seen only a few times. Written as DNA, the CDR3 is TGCGCCAGCAGTGGCGGTGAGCGCGCCTACGAGCAGTACTTC. It translates to CASSGGERAYEQYF. This chain uses TRBV10-2 with TRBJ2-7; D ambiguous. Germline values: CDR1 WSHSY, CDR2 SAAADI. V gave up 4 bases and J gave up 2 bases, with 12 bases separating them. The CDR3 runs to 14 residues.

This sequence joins TRBV7-9 and TRBJ1-5; D uncertain. The CDR3 totals 15 residues. Trimming took off 5 bases at V and 5 bases at J, with 16 bases between the two ends. CDR1 and CDR2 (germline): SEHNR, FQNEAQ (reference sequence). This chain's CDR3 is CASSPGRLSDQPQHF. CDR3 coding DNA: TGTGCCAGCAGCCCCGGGAGACTGTCGGATCAGCCCCAGCATTTT.

This sequence joins TRBV28 and TRBJ1-2, with D perhaps matching TRBD1 (5 bases). Germline CDR1 and CDR2: MDHEN and SYDVKM. The CDR3 sequence is 13 residues long. Trimming removed 8 bases at V and 8 bases at J, with 18 bases between. CDR3 protein: CASGLLRASGYTF. The DNA for the CDR3 is TGTGCCAGCGGCCTTCTCAGGGCGAGCGGCTACACCTTC.

This rearrangement joins TRBV5-1 to TRBJ1-1; possible D gene TRBD1, 6 bases. The CDR3 loop spans 16 amino acids. Germline lookup yields CDR1 SGHRS and CDR2 YFSETQ. Trimming removed 4 bases from V and 5 bases from J, with 21 bases in between. The CDR3 region has the DNA TGCGCCAGCAGCCTAGGACAGAACTTAGGGAGTACTGAAGCTTTCTTT. Translation gives CASSLGQNLGSTEAFF.

This rearrangement joins TRBV18 to TRBJ2-1; TRBD1 matches 11 bases. The CDR3 runs to 16 residues. Per germline, CDR1 KGHSH and CDR2 LQKENI. V gave up 6 bases and J gave up 8 bases; unmatched junction bases: 12. CDR3 region: CASSPRTGGLGDEQFF. The CDR3 DNA is TGTGCCAGCTCCCCCAGGACAGGGGGCCTAGGGGATGAGCAGTTCTTC.

J is TRBJ2-3 and V is TRBV19; D remains unclear. CDR3 length: 15 amino acids. CDR1 and CDR2 from the germline V gene are LNHDA and SQIVND (reference sequence). V was pared by 5 bases and J by 0 bases, with 12 bases between. The CDR3, as DNA: TGTGCCAGTAGTCCGGGTGGAACTAGCACAGATACGCAGTATTTT. Its translation: CASSPGGTSTDTQYF. Full variable domain (rest looked up from reference TRBV19 and TRBJ2-3): DGGITQSPKYLFRKEGQNVTLSCEQNLNHDAMYWYRQDPGQGLRLIYYSQIVNDFQKGDIAEGYSVSREKKESFPLTVTSAQKNPTAFYLCASSPGGTSTDTQYFGPGTRLTVL.

The V gene is TRBV2, the J gene TRBJ2-7, with TRBD2 matching 8 bases. Germline V gives CDR1 SNHLY, CDR2 FYNNEI. V shed 6 bases, J shed 2 bases, and the junction held 15 bases outside the gene matches. The CDR3 covers 17 residues. CDR3 in amino acids: CASSKGIRGGGTYEQYF. CDR3 DNA sequence: TGTGCCAGCAGCAAGGGGATTAGAGGCGGGGGGACCTACGAGCAGTACTTC.

The chain is built from TRBV4-3 and TRBJ1-1; tentative D call: TRBD1 (5 bases). V lost 0 bases, J lost 4 bases, and 12 bases lay in between. Germline values: CDR1 LGHNA, CDR2 YSLEER. The CDR3 spans 15 residues. The CDR3 sequence is CASSQDIHRGTEAFF. Written as DNA, the CDR3 is TGCGCCAGCAGCCAAGACATTCATAGGGGCACTGAAGCTTTCTTT.